Presented here are 12 T cell receptor beta chains from one specimen sequenced in a study of T cells in Graves' hyperthyroidism and ophthalmopathy. TCR beta CDR3 region amplification was performed from RNA transcripts. HTBI primers were employed in a first-round RT-PCR of the TCR CDR3. A single record per CDR3 protein comes from TCRdb applying MiXCR to the multiplex PCR reads. The data hold hundreds of thousands of distinct CDR3 sequences, with over 35% observed a single time. Sequencing was done on a sample of blood. These receptors came from a man between 18 and 35 years old with Graves' hyperthyroidism.

The chain has TRBV24-1 and TRBJ1-5, with D unresolved. Germline loops: CDR1 KGHDR, CDR2 SFDVKD. Trimming removed 5 bases at V and 9 bases at J, with 13 bases between. CDR3 length: 13 residues. CDR3 nucleotides: TGTGCCACCAGTGGCCTGGGGAGCGGGCCCCAGCATTTT. Its translation is CATSGLGSGPQHF.

V and J are TRBV2 and TRBJ1-1; D not resolved. Trimming left V 6 bases short and J 3 bases short, with 11 bases between. CDR3 length equals 13 residues. The germline gives CDR1 SNHLY, CDR2 FYNNEI. The CDR3 protein is CASSQEPDTEAFF. CDR3 DNA sequence: TGTGCCAGCAGCCAAGAGCCAGACACTGAAGCTTTCTTT.

The V call is TRBV29-1, the J call TRBJ1-2, with TRBD1 as a possible D gene (5 bases). The germline V and J ends were trimmed by 7 bases and 2 bases, with 11 bases remaining between them. CDR3 size: 12 residues. Germline V gene data show CDR1 as SQVTM and CDR2 as ANQGSEA. CDR3 protein: CSGLGTNYGYTF. The CDR3 DNA follows: TGCAGCGGGCTCGGGACGAACTATGGCTACACCTTC.

This clonotype has a single count. The chain has TRBV4-2 and TRBJ2-7; D is undetermined. Trimming left V 0 bases short and J 3 bases short, with 12 bases between. Looked up from germline, CDR1 is LGHNA and CDR2 is YNFKEQ. CDR3 length: 15 amino acids. The CDR3 nucleotides are TGTGCCAGCAGCCAAGAATGGGCCAGAAACTACGAGCAGTACTTC. Translated, it gives CASSQEWARNYEQYF.

In this sample, this clonotype turned up a few times. V gene TRBV5-8 combines with J gene TRBJ2-5, with a weak D call TRBD2 (5 bases). CDR3 length equals 15 residues. Trimming removed 4 bases from V and 3 bases from J, with 16 bases in between. Germline CDR1 and CDR2: SGHTS and YDEGEE. The CDR3 DNA is TGTGCCAGCAGCGCGACGGCCTTGGGAGAAGAGACCCAGTACTTC. Translation: CASSATALGEETQYF. Using reference TRBV5-8 and TRBJ2-5 for the parts outside the CDR3, the full variable domain is EAGVTQSPTHLIKTRGQQATLRCSPISGHTSVYWYQQALGLGLQFLLWYDEGEERNRGNFPPRFSGRQFPNYSSELNVNALELEDSALYLCASSATALGEETQYFGPGTRLLVL.

The chain uses TRBV7-6 and TRBJ2-3, with D perhaps TRBD2 (5 bases). Germline CDR1 reads SGHVS; CDR2 reads FNYEAQ. This CDR3 has 15 residues. V was clipped by 0 bases and J by 5 bases, with 12 bases between them. The DNA of the CDR3 is TGTGCCAGCAGCTTAGCGGAGGTGGATGGAGATACGCAGTATTTT. The encoded protein is CASSLAEVDGDTQYF.

A note on this clonotype: The final CDR3 position lacks the conserved phenylalanine or tryptophan, pointing to a likely read error. The gene calls are TRBV7-8 and TRBJ1-2; D might be TRBD1 (5 bases). V was cut by 5 bases and J by 4 bases, with 8 bases left in between. There are 12 residues in the CDR3. CDR1 SGHVS and CDR2 FQNEAQ come from the germline V gene. In DNA, the CDR3 is TGTGCCAGCAGCCAACAGGCCTATGGCTACACCCTC. Its translation: CASSQQAYGYTL.

This clonotype showed up just a few times. This chain uses TRBV9 with TRBJ1-3, with TRBD1 as a possible D gene (5 bases). The CDR3 is 18 residues long. Between the trimmed V and J ends, which lost 1 base and 0 bases, there was a span of 17 bases. Looked up from germline, CDR1 is SGDLS and CDR2 is YYNGEE. The CDR3 sequence is CASSVRGSGESSGNTIYF. The DNA for the CDR3 is TGTGCCAGCAGCGTAAGGGGCTCGGGGGAGAGCTCTGGAAACACCATATATTTT.

This sequence joins TRBV20-1 and TRBJ2-7, with TRBD1 identical over 7 bases. J gave up 3 bases and V 6 bases, and 2 bases lay outside the gene matches. The germline CDR1 and CDR2 sequences are DFQATT and SNEGSKA (reference sequence). This CDR3 has 11 residues. The CDR3 loop is CSAGTDYEQYF. Here the CDR3 DNA reads TGCAGTGCCGGGACAGACTACGAGCAGTACTTC.

This clonotype was seen only a few times. The chain joins TRBV5-1 to TRBJ2-2; the match to TRBD1 covers 7 bases. This CDR3 contains 14 residues. The junction had 5 bases not matched to a gene; V was cut back by 0 bases and J by 9 bases. Germline CDR1 and CDR2: SGHRS and YFSETQ. The CDR3 sequence: CASSLGTGIRELFF. In DNA, the CDR3 is TGCGCCAGCAGCTTGGGGACAGGTATAAGGGAGCTGTTTTTT.

This clonotype occurred many times. The chain uses TRBV7-8 and TRBJ1-6, with a weak D call TRBD1 (5 bases). V gave up 5 bases and J gave up 13 bases, with 18 bases separating them. The CDR3 length is 14 residues. Per germline, CDR1 SGHVS and CDR2 FQNEAQ. The CDR3 DNA sequence: TGTGCCAGCAGCCCGGGTGAGGGGAACGGGCCCCTCCACTTT. Its translation is CASSPGEGNGPLHF.

The rearrangement links TRBV7-6 to TRBJ1-1, with D possibly TRBD1 on 5 matching bases. Germline CDR1 reads SGHVS; CDR2 reads FNYEAQ. V was cut by 4 bases and J by 1 base, with 13 bases left in between. This CDR3 has 15 residues. The CDR3 region has the DNA TGTGCCAGCAGCTCGGGGGACGGCGGGAACACTGAAGCTTTCTTT. Its protein is CASSSGDGGNTEAFF. The full variable domain, its missing parts supplied by reference TRBV7-6 and TRBJ1-1, is GAGVSQSPRYKVTKRGQDVALRCDPISGHVSLYWYRQALGQGPEFLTYFNYEAQQDKSGLPNDRFSAERPEGSISTLTIQRTEQRDSAMYRCASSSGDGGNTEAFFGQGTRLTVV.